These 6 T cell receptor beta chains were sequenced from one sample in a study of T cells after somatic rescue of genetic block. Repertoires were generated with immunoSEQ multiplex PCR, while TCRdb's copy carries only in-frame clones and drops some. Seen here are 15,000 or so clones, under 80% observed once, and the top ten hold 27%. Material for sequencing was peripheral blood mononuclear cells (PBMCs). The receptors here all came from a man younger than 35.

The V gene is TRBV7-9, the J gene TRBJ1-5; D may be TRBD1 (6 bases). The V gene's germline CDR1 is SEHNR and CDR2 FQNEAQ (reference sequence). The CDR3 consists of 15 residues. The germline V and J ends were trimmed by 2 bases and 6 bases, with 14 bases remaining between them. The CDR3 DNA sequence: TGTGCCAGCAGCTTAACCGGGACACCCTCTCAGCCCCAGCATTTT. This sequence encodes CASSLTGTPSQPQHF.

The chain has TRBV6-5 and TRBJ2-7; 8 bases fit TRBD1. CDR3 length equals 14 residues. Germline trimming cut 4 bases from V and 3 bases from J; bases unmatched to any gene: 5. In germline, CDR1 is MNHEY, CDR2 SVGAGI. CDR3 sequence (DNA): TGTGCCAGCAGTTGCGACAGGGGTGTCTACGAGCAGTACTTC. Encoded protein: CASSCDRGVYEQYF.

This chain uses TRBV6-6 with TRBJ2-2; D not resolved. V was cut by 4 bases and J by 4 bases, with 10 bases left in between. CDR1 MNHNY and CDR2 SVGAGI come from the germline V gene (reference sequence). This CDR3 contains 14 residues. The CDR3 DNA reads as TGTGCCAGCAGTTTCCACGGTGGCACCGGGGAGCTGTTTTTT. This encodes CASSFHGGTGELFF.

The chain has TRBV19 and TRBJ2-3; possible D gene TRBD2, 6 bases. Trimming cost V 10 bases and J 3 bases, with 14 bases left between them. The CDR3 consists of 13 residues. Germline V lookup: CDR1 LNHDA, CDR2 SQIVND (reference sequence). In DNA form, the CDR3 reads TGTGCCACTACGACTAGGCCAACAGATACGCAGTATTTT. Its protein is CATTTRPTDTQYF.

The chain has TRBV18 and TRBJ1-3, with 7 bases identical to TRBD1. This CDR3 has 17 amino acids. Germline CDR1 reads KGHSH; CDR2 reads LQKENI. J lost 2 bases, V lost 3 bases, and 10 bases had no gene match. The CDR3 loop reads CASSPILTGAAGNTIYF. CDR3 in DNA: TGTGCCAGCTCACCCATCTTAACAGGGGCTGCTGGAAACACCATATATTTT.

The chain is built from TRBV30 and TRBJ1-1; D is uncertain. Germline V lookup: CDR1 GTSNPN, CDR2 SVGIG (reference sequence). Trimming took off 0 bases at V and 1 base at J, with 6 bases between the two ends. The CDR3 covers 13 residues. The CDR3 region has the DNA TGTGCCTGGAGTGTACCAGGGAACACTGAAGCTTTCTTT. Translating it yields CAWSVPGNTEAFF.